This T cell receptor beta chain originates from a study of beta chain features in type 1 diabetes. At the level of the study: Examined across all samples were roughly 110,000,000 sorted cells.

Remarks on this clone: The antigen remains undetermined.

V shed 4 bases, J shed 3 bases, and the junction held 5 bases outside the gene matches. The CDR3 is 13 residues long. In germline, CDR1 is GTSNPN, CDR2 SVGIG (reference sequence). Without exception, sorted populations had purity beyond 98%. Every bit of the isolated RNA underwent reverse transcription, so sequencing read expressed TCRB transcripts. The assay was immunoSEQ multiplex PCR, and TCRdb's table has in-frame clones only and misses some. The sample contains approximately 400,000 clones, roughly 16% of which appear only once. Overall study results and limits: In type 1 diabetes patients, VDJ junctions had fewer insertions; deletions at these junctions were more frequent.

The source material was naive CD4+ T cells from blood. This sequence joins TRBV30 and TRBJ2-7; TRBD1 aligns across 8 bases. The sequence came from a young woman in good health. For the CDR3, the DNA is TGTGCCTGGACAGGGGGCAGCAGCTACGAGCAGTACTTC. Protein: CAWTGGSSYEQYF.